This is a list of T cell receptor beta chains from one sample in a study of beta chain features in type 1 diabetes. Using immunoSEQ multiplex PCR, the repertoire was profiled, and TCRdb retains in-frame clones only, with some absent. The profile shows over 700,000 clones, 17% of them singletons. Sequencing was performed on naive CD4+ T cells from blood. Receptors were obtained from a woman between 18 and 29 years old in good health. CDR3s include the opening cysteine and the closing phenylalanine or tryptophan. A D gene is named only where the DNA matches it firmly. Where a row states a size, it is once, few, many or the class of an expanded clone; other rows omit it.

CDR3 protein: CASSQDGQPQHF
CDR3 DNA: TGCGCCAGCAGCCAAGATGGGCAGCCCCAGCATTTT
V gene: TRBV4-1
clone size: NA
D gene: NA
J gene: TRBJ1-5

CDR3 protein: CASGQNDNQPQHF
CDR3 DNA: TGTGCCAGCGGACAGAATGACAATCAGCCCCAGCATTTT
V gene: TRBV10-3
clone size: NA
D gene: NA
J gene: TRBJ1-5

CDR3 protein: CASSLSAGTDTQYF
CDR3 DNA: TGTGCCAGCAGCTTATCGGCAGGCACAGATACGCAGTATTTT
V gene: TRBV7-9
clone size: few
D gene: NA
J gene: TRBJ2-3

CDR3 protein: CASSRVLRRPVEQYF
CDR3 DNA: TGTGCCAGCAGTCGCGTTCTTAGGCGCCCCGTCGAGCAGTACTTC
V gene: TRBV27
clone size: few
D gene: NA
J gene: TRBJ2-7

CDR3 protein: CASSLGQGKGYTF
CDR3 DNA: TGTGCCAGCAGCTTAGGACAGGGCAAGGGCTACACCTTC
V gene: TRBV7-2
clone size: few
D gene: TRBD1
J gene: TRBJ1-2

CDR3 protein: CASSLGHGVSYEQYF
CDR3 DNA: TGTGCCAGCAGCTTGGGACACGGGGTATCCTACGAGCAGTACTTC
V gene: TRBV7-6
clone size: NA
D gene: NA
J gene: TRBJ2-7

CDR3 protein: CAGGQVNSGANVLTF
CDR3 DNA: TGTGCCGGGGGACAGGTTAACTCTGGGGCCAACGTCCTGACTTTC
V gene: TRBV10-3
clone size: NA
D gene: TRBD1
J gene: TRBJ2-6

CDR3 protein: CASSAGGRSTDTQYF
CDR3 DNA: TGTGCCAGCAGCGCGGGAGGGCGGAGCACAGATACGCAGTATTTT
V gene: TRBV5-4
clone size: few
D gene: TRBD2
J gene: TRBJ2-3

CDR3 protein: CASSYRGTGNQPQHF
CDR3 DNA: TGTGCCAGCAGTTACAGGGGGACAGGCAATCAGCCCCAGCATTTT
V gene: TRBV6-6
clone size: few
D gene: TRBD1
J gene: TRBJ1-5

CDR3 protein: CASSLGNSGELFF
CDR3 DNA: TGCGCCAGCAGCTTGGGTAACTCCGGGGAGCTGTTTTTT
V gene: TRBV5-1
clone size: few
D gene: NA
J gene: TRBJ2-2

CDR3 protein: CASSPEGLSGNTIYF
CDR3 DNA: TGTGCCAGCTCACCAGAGGGGCTCTCTGGAAACACCATATATTTT
V gene: TRBV18
clone size: few
D gene: NA
J gene: TRBJ1-3

CDR3 protein: CASSLVAFSYEQYF
CDR3 DNA: TGTGCCAGCAGTCTAGTAGCTTTCTCCTACGAGCAGTACTTC
V gene: TRBV7-2
clone size: few
D gene: NA
J gene: TRBJ2-7

CDR3 protein: CASSLATRGGHGYTF
CDR3 DNA: TGTGCCAGCAGCTTAGCCACTCGGGGGGGGCACGGCTACACCTTC
V gene: TRBV7-8
clone size: few
D gene: NA
J gene: TRBJ1-2

CDR3 protein: CASSYGGKETQYF
CDR3 DNA: TGTGCCAGCAGTTACGGGGGGAAAGAGACCCAGTACTTC
V gene: TRBV7-2
clone size: NA
D gene: TRBD2
J gene: TRBJ2-5

CDR3 protein: CASSFSSRGRGKETQYF
CDR3 DNA: TGTGCCAGCAGTTTCTCGTCACGGGGAAGGGGGAAAGAGACCCAGTACTTC
V gene: TRBV28
clone size: NA
D gene: NA
J gene: TRBJ2-5

CDR3 protein: CASSPGTRMGEQFF
CDR3 DNA: TGTGCCAGCTCACCAGGGACCAGGATGGGCGAGCAGTTCTTC
V gene: TRBV18
clone size: few
D gene: NA
J gene: TRBJ2-1

CDR3 protein: CASSLAGTSGRAKNIQYF
CDR3 DNA: TGTGCCAGCAGCTTAGCCGGGACTAGCGGGAGGGCCAAAAACATTCAGTACTTC
V gene: TRBV7-3
clone size: NA
D gene: TRBD2
J gene: TRBJ2-4

CDR3 protein: CASSRSSGSYEQYF
CDR3 DNA: TGTGCCAGCAGCCGATCTAGCGGGAGTTACGAGCAGTACTTC
V gene: TRBV14
clone size: NA
D gene: TRBD2
J gene: TRBJ2-7

CDR3 protein: CASSLESPYNEQFF
CDR3 DNA: TGTGCCAGCAGCTTGGAATCTCCTTACAATGAGCAGTTCTTC
V gene: TRBV5-6
clone size: NA
D gene: NA
J gene: TRBJ2-1

CDR3 protein: CASSMNIFTDTQYF
CDR3 DNA: TGTGCCAGTAGTATGAACATCTTCACAGATACGCAGTATTTT
V gene: TRBV19
clone size: NA
D gene: NA
J gene: TRBJ2-3

CDR3 protein: CSVDQGGYDTDTQYF
CDR3 DNA: TGCAGCGTTGATCAAGGGGGATACGACACAGATACGCAGTATTTT
V gene: TRBV29-1
clone size: few
D gene: NA
J gene: TRBJ2-3

CDR3 protein: CASSSGQGSTDTQYF
CDR3 DNA: TGCGCCAGCAGCTCGGGACAGGGGAGCACAGATACGCAGTATTTT
V gene: TRBV5-1
clone size: NA
D gene: TRBD1
J gene: TRBJ2-3

CDR3 protein: CASSFDGETQYF
CDR3 DNA: TGTGCCAGCAGTTTTGATGGCGAGACCCAGTACTTC
V gene: TRBV27
clone size: few
D gene: NA
J gene: TRBJ2-5

CDR3 protein: CSVVRASVSTDTQYF
CDR3 DNA: TGCAGCGTTGTAAGGGCTAGCGTCAGCACAGATACGCAGTATTTT
V gene: TRBV29-1
clone size: NA
D gene: NA
J gene: TRBJ2-3

CDR3 protein: CASSPRTGFGEQFF
CDR3 DNA: TGTGCCAGCAGCCCCCGGACAGGGTTCGGTGAGCAGTTCTTC
V gene: TRBV5-4
clone size: NA
D gene: TRBD1
J gene: TRBJ2-1

CDR3 protein: CASSSTGLGVDEQFF
CDR3 DNA: TGTGCCAGCAGCTCTACGGGACTAGGTGTTGATGAGCAGTTCTTC
V gene: TRBV7-3
clone size: NA
D gene: TRBD2
J gene: TRBJ2-1

CDR3 protein: CASSGGSGTTALDEQYF
CDR3 DNA: TGCGCCAGCAGCGGAGGCTCCGGGACTACCGCCCTGGACGAGCAGTACTTC
V gene: TRBV5-1
clone size: few
D gene: TRBD2
J gene: TRBJ2-7

CDR3 protein: CASSQGGGGNSYNEQFF
CDR3 DNA: TGCGCCAGCAGCCAAGGGGGGGGCGGAAACTCCTACAATGAGCAGTTCTTC
V gene: TRBV4-1
clone size: few
D gene: NA
J gene: TRBJ2-1

CDR3 protein: CASSLMAGRNSPLHF
CDR3 DNA: TGTGCCAGCAGCTTAATGGCGGGCAGGAATTCACCCCTCCACTTT
V gene: TRBV7-3
clone size: NA
D gene: NA
J gene: TRBJ1-6

CDR3 protein: CASTFSGGPGEQYF
CDR3 DNA: TGTGCCAGCACTTTCTCGGGAGGGCCGGGGGAGCAGTACTTC
V gene: TRBV2
clone size: NA
D gene: TRBD2
J gene: TRBJ2-7

CDR3 protein: CASGTSGTNEQFF
CDR3 DNA: TGTGCCAGCGGGACTAGCGGGACCAATGAGCAGTTCTTC
V gene: TRBV2
clone size: NA
D gene: TRBD2
J gene: TRBJ2-1

CDR3 protein: CASSKDIPNEQFF
CDR3 DNA: TGTGCCAGCAGTAAGGACATTCCCAATGAGCAGTTCTTC
V gene: TRBV28
clone size: few
D gene: NA
J gene: TRBJ2-1

CDR3 protein: CASSLVGWDQHF
CDR3 DNA: TGTGCCAGCAGCTTAGTGGGGTGGGACCAGCATTTT
V gene: TRBV11-3
clone size: once
D gene: NA
J gene: TRBJ1-5

CDR3 protein: CASSIETTVALYTF
CDR3 DNA: TGTGCCAGTAGTATAGAAACGACAGTAGCCCTCTACACCTTC
V gene: TRBV19
clone size: NA
D gene: NA
J gene: TRBJ1-2

CDR3 protein: CASSRLHGTSGRDSYEQYF
CDR3 DNA: TGCGCCAGCAGCCGCCTACATGGGACTAGCGGGAGGGACTCCTACGAGCAGTACTTC
V gene: TRBV4-1
clone size: few
D gene: TRBD2
J gene: TRBJ2-7

CDR3 protein: CASSQSRGSNTGELFF
CDR3 DNA: TGTGCCAGCAGCCAATCTAGGGGGTCGAACACCGGGGAGCTGTTTTTT
V gene: TRBV14
clone size: NA
D gene: NA
J gene: TRBJ2-2

CDR3 protein: CASSPQRNEQFF
CDR3 DNA: TGTGCCAGCTCACCACAGAGGAATGAGCAGTTCTTC
V gene: TRBV18
clone size: few
D gene: NA
J gene: TRBJ2-1

CDR3 protein: CASSLVFGGRSNTGELFF
CDR3 DNA: TGTGCCAGCAGCTTAGTCTTCGGTGGGAGGTCGAACACCGGGGAGCTGTTTTTT
V gene: TRBV7-2
clone size: few
D gene: NA
J gene: TRBJ2-2

CDR3 protein: CASSDTRDQPQHF
CDR3 DNA: TGTGCCAGCAGCGACACGAGGGATCAGCCCCAGCATTTT
V gene: TRBV11-2
clone size: few
D gene: NA
J gene: TRBJ1-5

CDR3 protein: CASSRITLSGPGNEQFF
CDR3 DNA: TGCGCCAGCAGCCGGATTACCCTTAGCGGGCCAGGCAATGAGCAGTTCTTC
V gene: TRBV4-3
clone size: NA
D gene: TRBD2
J gene: TRBJ2-1

CDR3 protein: CASSYGPSALNQPQHF
CDR3 DNA: TGTGCCAGTAGTTATGGGCCTTCGGCCCTCAATCAGCCCCAGCATTTT
V gene: TRBV19
clone size: few
D gene: NA
J gene: TRBJ1-5

CDR3 protein: CASSLGSGELFF
CDR3 DNA: TGTGCCAGCAGTTTGGGATCCGGGGAGCTGTTTTTT
V gene: TRBV28
clone size: NA
D gene: NA
J gene: TRBJ2-2

CDR3 protein: CASSVEGGNTIYF
CDR3 DNA: TGTGCCAGCAGCGTAGAAGGGGGAAACACCATATATTTT
V gene: TRBV9
clone size: few
D gene: NA
J gene: TRBJ1-3

CDR3 protein: CASSPIQGAEETQYF
CDR3 DNA: TGTGCCAGCTCACCAATTCAGGGGGCGGAGGAGACCCAGTACTTC
V gene: TRBV18
clone size: NA
D gene: TRBD1
J gene: TRBJ2-5

CDR3 protein: CASSVGRVDNEQFF
CDR3 DNA: TGTGCCAGCAGCGTGGGACGAGTCGACAATGAGCAGTTCTTC
V gene: TRBV7-9
clone size: NA
D gene: NA
J gene: TRBJ2-1

CDR3 protein: CATKGWGLAGEEQYNEQFF
CDR3 DNA: TGTGCCACAAAAGGTTGGGGACTAGCGGGAGAGGAACAGTACAATGAGCAGTTCTTC
V gene: TRBV19
clone size: few
D gene: TRBD2
J gene: TRBJ2-1

CDR3 protein: CASRPTGRRGYTF
CDR3 DNA: TGTGCCAGCAGGCCTACAGGGCGCCGTGGCTACACCTTC
V gene: TRBV28
clone size: few
D gene: NA
J gene: TRBJ1-2

CDR3 protein: CASSAHRVTYEQYF
CDR3 DNA: TGTGCCAGCAGTGCCCACAGGGTTACCTACGAGCAGTACTTC
V gene: TRBV2
clone size: NA
D gene: NA
J gene: TRBJ2-7

CDR3 protein: CAISGGGSEAFF
CDR3 DNA: TGTGCCATCAGTGGGGGGGGCAGTGAAGCTTTCTTT
V gene: TRBV10-3
clone size: NA
D gene: NA
J gene: TRBJ1-1